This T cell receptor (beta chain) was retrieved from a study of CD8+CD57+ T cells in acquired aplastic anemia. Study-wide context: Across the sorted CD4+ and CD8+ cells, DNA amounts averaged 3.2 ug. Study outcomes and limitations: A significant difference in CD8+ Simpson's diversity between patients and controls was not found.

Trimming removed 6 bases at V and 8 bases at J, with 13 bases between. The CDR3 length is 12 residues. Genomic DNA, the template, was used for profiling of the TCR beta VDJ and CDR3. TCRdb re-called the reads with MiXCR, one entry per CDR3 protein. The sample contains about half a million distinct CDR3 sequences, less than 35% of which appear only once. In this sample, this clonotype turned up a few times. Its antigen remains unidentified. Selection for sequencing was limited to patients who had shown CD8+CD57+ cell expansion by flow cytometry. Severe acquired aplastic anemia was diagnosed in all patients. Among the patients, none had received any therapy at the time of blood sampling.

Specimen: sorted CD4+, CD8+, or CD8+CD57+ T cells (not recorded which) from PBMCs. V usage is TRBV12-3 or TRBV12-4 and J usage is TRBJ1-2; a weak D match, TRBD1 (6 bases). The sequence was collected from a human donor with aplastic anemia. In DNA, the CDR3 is TGTGCCAGCAGCCTACAGGGATGGGGCTACACCTTC. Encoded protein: CASSLQGWGYTF.